This T cell receptor beta chain comes out of a study of cytomegalovirus exposure and HLA in healthy donors (dated by TCRdb to 2017 to 2019). About the study as a whole: In an earlier analysis of approximately 500 of the donors, about 260 Gb of sequence data and 117 million unique TCR beta sequences from about 180 million T cells were reported. On average, roughly 250,000 unique TCR beta nucleotide sequences were sequenced per donor among 398 genotyped donors of the cohort, with roughly 18% of those sequences being non-productive. Donor age, sex, ethnicity and CMV serostatus were compiled together with the repertoire data. In the later analysis, no new phenotypic data were used to find candidate immune exposures; instead, reliance was placed on TCR beta sequences and their occurrence across donors. A later genetic analysis took genome-wide SNP genotypes for about 55% of the 666 donors and used that subset as a discovery cohort. The study aimed to test whether cataloging public T cell receptors could reveal signatures of past pathogen exposure. A later analysis re-examined previously published TCR beta repertoires from more than 650 donors and added high-resolution HLA genotyping to investigate patterns of TCR occurrence. An earlier analysis of some 500 of the donors applied high-throughput TCR beta sequencing to assess whether each TCR beta V gene segment acted as functional or pseudogenic. Every repertoire in the discovery cohort had been generated on one and the same sequencing platform. Because of strong linkage in the cohort, a few DR-DQ haplotypes were treated as single units for association and clustering. Besides the first cohort of about 730 subjects, a separate validation cohort made up of 120 different subjects was used. The number of donors typed differed by locus, with roughly 629-640 for A, B, C, DRB1 and DQB1, 522 for DQA1, about 610 for DPA1, and some 470 for DPB1. To predict cytomegalovirus infection status, the study combined high-throughput TCR immunosequencing, statistical association of individual TCRs with disease status, and machine learning. Class I and class II HLA loci were covered by the typing at four-digit resolution. An early release covering more than 500 HLA-typed donors comprised 300 to 350 gigabases of sequencing data and tens of millions of unique TCR sequences. Of the 398 genotyped donors, approximately 80% fell in the genetic ancestry cluster associated with self-reported Caucasian donors. Using immunosequencing, the study profiled T cell repertoires from fewer than 700 subjects and related those repertoires to cytomegalovirus serostatus. The study at large found these results: Most CMV-associated TCR beta chains appeared to be HLA-restricted in a later analysis, and the HLA associations seemed to be driven largely by CMV exposure. A few of the identified cytomegalovirus-associated TCR beta chains were confirmed in vitro to be specific for cytomegalovirus antigens. In the study, approximately 160 TCR beta chains were listed as associated with cytomegalovirus. The classifier was reported to diagnose cytomegalovirus status with high specificity and sensitivity in both the original cohort and the validation cohort. In a later analysis, several top co-occurrence clusters were reported to appear linked to parvovirus B19, influenza, CMV and Epstein-Barr virus. Immune exposure information for the cohort was limited to CMV serostatus. The 87-base-pair reads could not distinguish some IMGT-functional V segments, including TRBV6-2 and TRBV6-3, so those segments were excluded. Roughly uniform sequencing depth across donors was assumed in presence/absence analyses, although this assumption may not hold. A later genetic analysis reported fewer N-insertions in productive TCRs among donors in an Asian-associated ancestry cluster than the roughly 650-donor mean. A further reported finding was that TCR beta sequences accurately predicted the HLA-A and HLA-B alleles for most subjects in the first cohort. An association between a missense DCLRE1C variant and V-gene and J-gene trimming of TCR beta chains was found in a later genetic analysis and replicated in an independent cohort. In a later analysis, the rate of TCR association differed among HLA loci, with DRB1 alleles having the most associated TCRs and HLA-C alleles having the fewest. When HLA alleles, especially DR and DQ, strongly co-occurred, TCR associations were difficult to assign to individual alleles. Linkage disequilibrium might explain the correlated functional status among segregating V segments, but an unknown experimental factor could not be ruled out. The authors suggested that the approach could potentially be generalized to other disease states and immunological phenotypes. A later analysis associated about 18,000 TCR beta sequences with specific HLA alleles at a false discovery rate of 0.05. An earlier analysis of approximately 540 of the donors showed that most TCR beta V segments appeared in productive rearrangements either about 87% or about 30% of the time, which broadly matched IMGT annotations. A group of highly shared sequence variants was considered likely to be a technical artifact of the sequencing pipeline. While some public TCRs were present in many individuals, most TCR sequences turned up only very rarely across donors. Over 15 rarely observed V segments, including chromosome 9 orphons, were excluded from the earlier analysis of several hundred of the donors because counts were too low. Only TCR beta chains were sequenced in this cohort, and the absence of alpha or paired-chain data limited detectable features. Because HLA typing was unavailable for some donors at each locus, only the typed subset was used in association tests. In a later analysis, HLA-associated TCR beta chains were found to be more clonally expanded and to have lower generation probabilities than equally common non-associated chains.

Of note for this clone: This receptor's antigen is unknown. Base qualities are not recorded, but no much larger clone differs from it by a single base.

In total, 600 or so healthy bone marrow donors made up the cohort. All cohort members were sampled while nominally healthy, although unrecorded immune exposures were likely present. The donor tested CMV seropositive, placing the donor among the roughly 300 seropositive members of the cohort. A peripheral blood sample was provided by each donor, and peripheral blood mononuclear cells were used for TCR beta sequencing. The Qiagen DNeasy Blood Extraction Kit was used to extract genomic DNA from the blood cell samples. The library was produced with the immunoSEQ multiplex PCR assay. For the multiplex PCR, a mixture combining 60 forward primers for TCR Vbeta segments and 13 reverse primers for TCR Jbeta segments was used. A multiplex PCR assay on genomic DNA amplified the CDR3 region of rearranged TCR beta genes. Amplified TCR beta libraries were sequenced as 87-base-pair reads on the Illumina HiSeq System. The original pipeline was this. A later analysis tallied roughly 76 million unique TCR beta chains across the 666 repertoires, and about 12 million of those chains were shared by two or more donors. Raw reads were error-corrected and collapsed into unique sequences with a nearest-neighbor algorithm that merged closely related sequences to remove PCR and sequencing errors. V, D and J gene segments were assigned by aligning CDR3 sequences to IMGT reference sequences. For a sequence to be retained, at least a six-nucleotide match to both a V gene segment and a J gene segment was required. A rearrangement was called productive if the CDR3 had no stop codons and remained in frame with V and J, and every other rearrangement was called non-productive. CDR3 was defined according to IMGT convention as the region running from the second conserved V-encoded cysteine to the conserved J-encoded phenylalanine. The earlier analysis of approximately 500 of the donors excluded sequences that lacked an unambiguous match to a single V gene segment. An earlier analysis of fewer than 750 of the donors classified V segments as functional when productive rearrangements were above 56.7% and as segregating when the standard deviation between donors was above 5%. A statistical classification framework was built to diagnose cytomegalovirus status from the catalog of TCR beta chain sequences. In a later analysis, TCR nucleotide sequences were compared against IMGT/GENE-DB human TR gene sequences so that V and J genes could be assigned. In a later analysis, CDR3 sequences and most-parsimonious VDJ recombination scenarios were assigned using the TCRdist pipeline. In a later analysis, each TCR beta chain was defined by its CDR3 amino acid sequence together with its V-gene family, and reads lacking a unique V-gene family were excluded. A later analysis removed over 500 highly shared, low-generation-probability nucleotide sequences to deal with suspected cross-contamination and a sequencing artifact. A later analysis calculated a clonal expansion index for each public chain from normalized within-repertoire ranks of inferred template counts. A later analysis computed generation probabilities with a VDJ recombination model fitted to out-of-frame rearrangements, and checked the results against IGoR. In a later analysis, hypergeometric tests were used to score TCR-TCR, TCR-HLA and TCR-CMV co-occurrence, with a repertoire-size bias correction applied to TCR pairs. To estimate false discovery rates, a later analysis permuted the HLA or CMV assignments 20 times. In a later analysis, co-occurring TCRs were grouped using DBSCAN, and TCRdist sequence similarity was added for clustering within HLA-allele-positive subsets. Repertoires with fewer than 30,000 or more than 120,000 public chains were left out of co-occurrence clustering, as were about five repertoires with anomalous nucleotide sharing. TCRdb holds this immuneACCESS table with in-frame rearrangements only. Some clones are missing; in checked studies, unresolved V genes explain under half, and the rest has no known cause. The V and J calls and the clone size are those of that table, but D and trimming were determined from the DNA. The sample table lists about 160,000 clones, approximately 67% of them with a count of one. The ten largest clones take up 4.5% of the sample.

The germline V gene specifies SGDLS as CDR1 and YYNGEE as CDR2. The CDR3 numbers 14 residues from cysteine through phenylalanine. Solely the CDR3 DNA is kept, with 42 bases framed from the first base. Trimming at the junction amounts to 4 bases on V and 0 bases on J, and the germline ends lie 11 bases apart. The rearranged chain carries TRBV9 and TRBJ2-7; a tentative D call is TRBD2 (6 bases match). Sequenced input: PBMCs. The clonotype was recovered from a woman aged 18-29 years in good health and CMV-seropositive. In nucleotides, the sequence is TGTGCCAGCAGCTCGACTAGTACCTCCTACGAGCAGTACTTC. This gives the protein CASSSTSTSYEQYF.